This T cell receptor (beta chain) was observed in a study of T cells after yellow fever vaccination. General study results and limits: Detected again after the booster were most primary-vaccination clones, at roughly 95% CD4 and nearly 90% CD8.

Regarding this clonotype: The target antigen is unknown.

V gave up 6 bases and J gave up 4 bases; unmatched junction bases: 10. The CDR3 is 16 residues long. CDR1 is SGHRS and CDR2 is YFSETQ in the germline V gene. UMIs and a universal primer site were added when TCR cDNA was made by 5'RACE template switching. Via MiXCR, TCRdb re-called the 5' RACE reads, giving one row per CDR3 protein. The table lists 510,000 or so distinct CDR3 sequences, 15% to 20% of them singletons. The source was PBMCs, collected 15 days after the yellow fever booster vaccination. The clonotype originates from a man aged 25 to 45 who received the YFV17D yellow fever vaccine. The rearrangement links TRBV5-1 to TRBJ2-3, with 11 bases that match TRBD2. The CDR3 protein is CASTERTSGRSDTQYF. CDR3 DNA sequence: TGCGCCAGCACCGAACGAACTAGCGGGAGATCAGATACGCAGTATTTT.